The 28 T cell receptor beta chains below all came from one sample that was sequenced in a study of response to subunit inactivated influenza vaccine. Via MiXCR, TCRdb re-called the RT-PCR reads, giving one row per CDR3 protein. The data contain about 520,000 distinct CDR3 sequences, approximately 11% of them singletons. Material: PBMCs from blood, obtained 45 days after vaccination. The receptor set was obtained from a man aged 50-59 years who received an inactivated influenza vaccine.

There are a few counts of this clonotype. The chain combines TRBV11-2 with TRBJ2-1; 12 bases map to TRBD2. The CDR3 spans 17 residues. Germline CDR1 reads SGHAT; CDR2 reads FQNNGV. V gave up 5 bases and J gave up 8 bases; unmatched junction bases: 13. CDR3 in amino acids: CASSKGLAGSYWDEQFF. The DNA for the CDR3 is TGTGCCAGCAGCAAAGGACTAGCGGGATCTTATTGGGATGAGCAGTTCTTC.

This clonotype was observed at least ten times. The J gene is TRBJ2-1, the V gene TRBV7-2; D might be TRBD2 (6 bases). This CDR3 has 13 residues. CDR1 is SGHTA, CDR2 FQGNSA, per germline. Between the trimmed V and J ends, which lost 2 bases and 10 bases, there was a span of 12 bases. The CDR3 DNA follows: TGTGCCAGCAGCTTATACGGGGCGGGGGAGCAGTTCTTC. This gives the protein CASSLYGAGEQFF.

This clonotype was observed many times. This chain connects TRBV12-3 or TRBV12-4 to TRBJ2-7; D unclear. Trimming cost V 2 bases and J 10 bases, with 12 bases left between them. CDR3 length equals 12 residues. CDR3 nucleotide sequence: TGTGCCAGCAGTTTATTAGGTGATTCACAGTACTTC. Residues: CASSLLGDSQYF.

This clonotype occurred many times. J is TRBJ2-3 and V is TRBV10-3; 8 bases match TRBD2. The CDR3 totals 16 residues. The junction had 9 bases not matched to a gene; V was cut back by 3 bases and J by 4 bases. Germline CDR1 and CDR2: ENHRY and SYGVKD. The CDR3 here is CAISDVRTSIPDTQYF. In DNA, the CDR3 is TGTGCCATCAGTGATGTAAGGACTAGCATCCCAGATACGCAGTATTTT.

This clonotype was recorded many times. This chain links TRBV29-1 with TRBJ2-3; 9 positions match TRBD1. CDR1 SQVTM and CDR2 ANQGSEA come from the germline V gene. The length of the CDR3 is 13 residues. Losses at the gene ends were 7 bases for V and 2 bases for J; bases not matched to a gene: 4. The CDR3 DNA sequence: TGCAGCGGCCGGACAGGGGCCACAGATACGCAGTATTTT. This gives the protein CSGRTGATDTQYF.

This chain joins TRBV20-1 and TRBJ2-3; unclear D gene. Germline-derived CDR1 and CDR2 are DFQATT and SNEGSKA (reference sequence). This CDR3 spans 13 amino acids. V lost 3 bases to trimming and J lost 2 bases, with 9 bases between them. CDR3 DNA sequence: TGCAGTGCTAGGCACAGCTACACAGATACGCAGTATTTT. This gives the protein CSARHSYTDTQYF.

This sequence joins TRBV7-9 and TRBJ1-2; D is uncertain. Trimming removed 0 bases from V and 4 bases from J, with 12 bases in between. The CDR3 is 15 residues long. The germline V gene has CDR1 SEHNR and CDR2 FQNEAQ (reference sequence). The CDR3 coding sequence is TGTGCCAGCAGCTTAGCGCATGGTCAGTCCTATGGCTACACCTTC. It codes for CASSLAHGQSYGYTF.

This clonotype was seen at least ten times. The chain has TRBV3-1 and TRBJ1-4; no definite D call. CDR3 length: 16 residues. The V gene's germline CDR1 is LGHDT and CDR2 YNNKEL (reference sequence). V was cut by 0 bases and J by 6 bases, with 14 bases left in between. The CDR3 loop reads CASSQDSGSRDEKLFF. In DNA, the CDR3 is TGTGCCAGCAGCCAAGACAGTGGGAGTAGGGATGAAAAACTGTTTTTT.

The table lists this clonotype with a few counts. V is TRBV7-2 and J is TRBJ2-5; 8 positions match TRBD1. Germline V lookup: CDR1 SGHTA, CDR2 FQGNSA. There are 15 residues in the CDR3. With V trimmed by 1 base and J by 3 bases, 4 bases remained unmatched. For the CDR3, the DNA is TGTGCCAGCAGCTTAGGGGACAGGCTTGAAGAGACCCAGTACTTC. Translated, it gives CASSLGDRLEETQYF.

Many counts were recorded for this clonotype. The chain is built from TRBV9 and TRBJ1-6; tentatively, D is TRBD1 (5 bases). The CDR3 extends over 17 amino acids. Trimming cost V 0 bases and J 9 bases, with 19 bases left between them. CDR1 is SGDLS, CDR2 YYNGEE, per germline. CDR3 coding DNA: TGTGCCAGCAGCGTAGAGCCGACAGTTAATCTGGGTTCACCCCTCCACTTT. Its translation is CASSVEPTVNLGSPLHF.

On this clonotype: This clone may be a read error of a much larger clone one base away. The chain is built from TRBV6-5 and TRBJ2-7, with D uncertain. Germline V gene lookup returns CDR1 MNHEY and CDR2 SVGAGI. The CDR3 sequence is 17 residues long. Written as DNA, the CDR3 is TGTGCCAGCAGTTACGTCGTTGGCCCTTTGGGGAACTACGAGAAGTACTTC. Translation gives CASSYVVGPLGNYEKYF.

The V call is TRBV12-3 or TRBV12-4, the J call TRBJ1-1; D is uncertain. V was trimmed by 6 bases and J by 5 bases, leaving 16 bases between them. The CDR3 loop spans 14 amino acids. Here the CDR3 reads CASRRTGQWTEAFF. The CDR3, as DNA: TGTGCCAGCAGGCGGACCGGGCAGTGGACTGAAGCTTTCTTT.

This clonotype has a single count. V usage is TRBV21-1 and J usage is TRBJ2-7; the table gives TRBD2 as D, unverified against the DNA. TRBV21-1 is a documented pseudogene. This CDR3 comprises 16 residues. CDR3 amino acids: CASSKTASGIHYEQYF. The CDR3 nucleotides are TGTGCCAGCAGCAAAACGGCTAGCGGGATCCACTACGAGCAGTACTTC.

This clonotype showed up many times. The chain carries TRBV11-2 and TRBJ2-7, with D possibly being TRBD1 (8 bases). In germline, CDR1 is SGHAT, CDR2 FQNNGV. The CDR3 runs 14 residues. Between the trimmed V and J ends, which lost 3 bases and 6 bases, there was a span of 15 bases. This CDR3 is CASSFGQGGGEQYF. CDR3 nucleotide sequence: TGTGCCAGCAGCTTTGGACAGGGAGGGGGCGAGCAGTACTTC.

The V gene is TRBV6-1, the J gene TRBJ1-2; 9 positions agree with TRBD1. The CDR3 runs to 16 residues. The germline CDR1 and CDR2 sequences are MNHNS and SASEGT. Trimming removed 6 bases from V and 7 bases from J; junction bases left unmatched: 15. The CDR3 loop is CASRIQGARSSVGYTF. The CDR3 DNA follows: TGTGCCAGCAGAATACAGGGGGCCCGGTCCTCCGTTGGCTACACCTTC.

CDR3 region: CASSFGVGGIYGYTF. Here the CDR3 DNA reads TGTGCCAGCAGCTTTGGAGTAGGGGGAATCTATGGCTACACCTTC. The J gene is TRBJ1-2, the V gene TRBV11-2; weak D call: TRBD1 (6 bases). CDR3 size: 15 residues. Germline V gene sequence: CDR1 SGHAT, CDR2 FQNNGV. The V end lost 3 bases, the J end lost 4 bases, and 15 bases lay between the germline ends.

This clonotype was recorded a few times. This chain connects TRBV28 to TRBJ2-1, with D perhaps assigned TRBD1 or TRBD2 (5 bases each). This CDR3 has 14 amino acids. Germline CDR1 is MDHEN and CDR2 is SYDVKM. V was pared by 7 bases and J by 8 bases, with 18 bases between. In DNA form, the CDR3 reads TGTGCCAGCATTGATTGGGGCGGGTACGATGAGCAGTTCTTC. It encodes CASIDWGGYDEQFF. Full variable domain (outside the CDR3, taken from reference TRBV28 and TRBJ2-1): DVKVTQSSRYLVKRTGEKVFLECVQDMDHENMFWYRQDPGLGLRLIYFSYDVKMKEKGDIPEGYSVSREKKERFSLILESASTNQTSMYLCASIDWGGYDEQFFGPGTRLTVL.

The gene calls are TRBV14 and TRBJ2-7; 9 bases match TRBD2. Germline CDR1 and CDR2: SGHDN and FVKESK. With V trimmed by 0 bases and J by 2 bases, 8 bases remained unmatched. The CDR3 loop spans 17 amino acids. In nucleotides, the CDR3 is TGTGCCAGCAGCCAAGAGTCTAGCGGGATATGGACCTACGAGCAGTACTTC. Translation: CASSQESSGIWTYEQYF.

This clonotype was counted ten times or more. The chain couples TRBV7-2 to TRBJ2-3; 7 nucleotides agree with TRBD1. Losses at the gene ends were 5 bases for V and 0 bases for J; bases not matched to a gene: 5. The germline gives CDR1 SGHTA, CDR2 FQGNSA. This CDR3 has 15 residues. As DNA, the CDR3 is TGTGCCAGCAGCAGAGGGACAGTGAGCACAGATACGCAGTATTTT. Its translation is CASSRGTVSTDTQYF.

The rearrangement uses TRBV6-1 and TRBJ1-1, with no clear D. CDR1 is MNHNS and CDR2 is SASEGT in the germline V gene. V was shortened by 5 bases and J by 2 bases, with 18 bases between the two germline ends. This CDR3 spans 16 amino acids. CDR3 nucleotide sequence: TGTGCCAGCAGTACAATGATCTCAACTGCTAACACTGAAGCTTTCTTT. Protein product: CASSTMISTANTEAFF.

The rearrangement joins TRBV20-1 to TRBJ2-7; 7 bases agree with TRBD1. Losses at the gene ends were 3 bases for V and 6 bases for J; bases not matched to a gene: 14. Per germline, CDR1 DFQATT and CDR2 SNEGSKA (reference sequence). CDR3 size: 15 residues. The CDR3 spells CSASPPGATGSEQYF. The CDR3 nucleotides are TGCAGTGCTAGTCCTCCCGGAGCGACAGGGTCCGAGCAGTACTTC.

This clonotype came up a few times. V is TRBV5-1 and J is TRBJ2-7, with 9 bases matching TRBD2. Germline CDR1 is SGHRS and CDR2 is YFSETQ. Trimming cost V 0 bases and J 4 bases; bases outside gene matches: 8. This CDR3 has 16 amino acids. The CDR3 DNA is TGCGCCAGCAGCTTGGTCTGGGCTAGCGGGGTTTACGAGCAGTACTTC. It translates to CASSLVWASGVYEQYF.

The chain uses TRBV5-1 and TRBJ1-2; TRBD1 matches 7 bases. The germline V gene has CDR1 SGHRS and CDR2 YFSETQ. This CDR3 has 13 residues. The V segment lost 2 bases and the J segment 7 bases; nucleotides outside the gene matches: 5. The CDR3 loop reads CASSFEGAFGYTF. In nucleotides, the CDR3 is TGCGCCAGCAGCTTCGAGGGGGCATTTGGCTACACCTTC.

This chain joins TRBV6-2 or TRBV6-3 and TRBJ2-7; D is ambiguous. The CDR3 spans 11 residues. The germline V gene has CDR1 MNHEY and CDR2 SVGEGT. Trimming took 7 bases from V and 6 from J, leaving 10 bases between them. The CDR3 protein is CASMIRREQYF. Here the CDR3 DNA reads TGTGCCAGCATGATACGCCGCGAGCAGTACTTC.

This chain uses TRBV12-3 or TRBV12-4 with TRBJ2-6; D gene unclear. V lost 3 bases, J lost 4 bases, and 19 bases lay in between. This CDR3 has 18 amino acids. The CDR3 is CASSFLKGLSAGANVLTF. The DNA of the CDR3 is TGTGCCAGCAGTTTTCTCAAAGGGTTATCTGCGGGGGCCAACGTCCTGACTTTC.

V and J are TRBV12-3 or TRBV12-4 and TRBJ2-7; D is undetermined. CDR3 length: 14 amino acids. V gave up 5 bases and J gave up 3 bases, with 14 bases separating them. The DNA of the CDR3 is TGTGCCAGCAGTCCCCGGGTTGGGAACTACGAGCAGTACTTC. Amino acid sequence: CASSPRVGNYEQYF.

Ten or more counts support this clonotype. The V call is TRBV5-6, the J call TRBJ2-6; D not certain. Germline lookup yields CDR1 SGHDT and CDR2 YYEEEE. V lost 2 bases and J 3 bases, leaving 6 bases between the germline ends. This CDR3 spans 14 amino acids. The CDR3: CASSFIGGANVLTF. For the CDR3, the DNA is TGTGCCAGCAGCTTTATAGGTGGGGCCAACGTCCTGACTTTC.

Written as DNA, the CDR3 is TGTGCCAGCACCGGGGGGGAAGAGACCCAGTACTTC. Its translation is CASTGGEETQYF. This chain joins TRBV2 and TRBJ2-5; TRBD2 agrees at 8 bases. The CDR3 extends over 12 amino acids. CDR1 is SNHLY, CDR2 FYNNEI, per germline. The V gene end was trimmed by 7 bases and the J gene end by 3 bases; junction bases not matched to a gene: 1.